The rows below give T cell receptor beta chains drawn from one sample of a study of radiation and T cells in renal cell carcinoma. Profiling relied on immunoSEQ multiplex PCR, and the TCRdb table lists in-frame clones only, not all of them. The sample carries 100,000 to 150,000 clones, around nine tenths recorded once. The material sequenced was blood, taken from a patient whose treatment included radiotherapy and nephrectomy. These receptors were taken from a woman between 65 and 79 years old with renal cell carcinoma. CDR3s include the opening cysteine and the closing phenylalanine or tryptophan. The order of the fields is CDR3 length, V gene, D gene, clone size, J gene, CDR3 protein, CDR3 DNA. D genes are given only for firm matches. The size field is filled for only some rows; it gives once, few, many or a size class.

14	TRBV5-1	TRBD1	-	TRBJ2-7	CASSRRQGSYEQYF	TGCGCCAGCAGCCGGAGACAGGGTAGCTACGAGCAGTACTTC
15	TRBV5-4	-	-	TRBJ1-3	CASSLAGFPGNTIYF	TGTGCCAGCAGCTTGGCCGGGTTCCCTGGAAACACCATATATTTT
12	TRBV30	-	-	TRBJ1-1	CAWGGLGFEAFF	TGTGCCTGGGGAGGCCTAGGGTTTGAAGCTTTCTTT
14	TRBV6-6	TRBD1	-	TRBJ2-5	CASSYNAGGETQYF	TGTGCCAGCAGTTACAACGCAGGGGGAGAGACCCAGTACTTC
15	TRBV6-5	TRBD1	-	TRBJ1-2	CASTRGTGVGYGYTF	TGTGCCAGCACTAGGGGGACAGGCGTTGGCTATGGCTACACCTTC
14	TRBV19	-	-	TRBJ1-1	CASTHSGGVTEAFF	TGTGCCAGTACGCATTCGGGAGGGGTCACTGAAGCTTTCTTT
16	TRBV28	-	-	TRBJ2-1	CASSSPTAEAYNEQFF	TGTGCCAGCAGCTCCCCGACAGCAGAAGCTTACAATGAGCAGTTCTTC
14	TRBV5-1	-	few	TRBJ1-2	CASSMGPRQGGYTF	TGCGCCAGCAGCATGGGGCCCCGTCAAGGAGGCTACACCTTC
12	TRBV29-1	-	once	TRBJ2-3	CSVQGGSDTQYF	TGCAGCGTTCAGGGGGGCTCAGATACGCAGTATTTT
15	TRBV18	TRBD1	-	TRBJ1-1	CASSLRGTGGVEAFF	TGTGCCAGCTCACTCAGAGGGACAGGGGGGGTTGAAGCTTTCTTT
14	TRBV19	-	-	TRBJ2-2	CANRALGDTGELFF	TGTGCCAACAGGGCCCTCGGGGACACCGGGGAGCTGTTTTTT